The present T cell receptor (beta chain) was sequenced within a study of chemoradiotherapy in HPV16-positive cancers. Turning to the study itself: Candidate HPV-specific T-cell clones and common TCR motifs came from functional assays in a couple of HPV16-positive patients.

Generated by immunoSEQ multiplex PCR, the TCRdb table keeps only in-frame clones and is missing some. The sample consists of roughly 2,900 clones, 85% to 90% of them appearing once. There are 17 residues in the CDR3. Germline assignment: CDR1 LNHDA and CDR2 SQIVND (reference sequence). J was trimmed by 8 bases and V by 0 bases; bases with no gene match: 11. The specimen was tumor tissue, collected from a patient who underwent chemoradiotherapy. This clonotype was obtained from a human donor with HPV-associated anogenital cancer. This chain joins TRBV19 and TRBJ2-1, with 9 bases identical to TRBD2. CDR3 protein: CASSIDLPLAGTDEQFF. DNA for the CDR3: TGTGCCAGTAGTATAGATTTACCGCTAGCGGGGACCGATGAGCAGTTCTTC.